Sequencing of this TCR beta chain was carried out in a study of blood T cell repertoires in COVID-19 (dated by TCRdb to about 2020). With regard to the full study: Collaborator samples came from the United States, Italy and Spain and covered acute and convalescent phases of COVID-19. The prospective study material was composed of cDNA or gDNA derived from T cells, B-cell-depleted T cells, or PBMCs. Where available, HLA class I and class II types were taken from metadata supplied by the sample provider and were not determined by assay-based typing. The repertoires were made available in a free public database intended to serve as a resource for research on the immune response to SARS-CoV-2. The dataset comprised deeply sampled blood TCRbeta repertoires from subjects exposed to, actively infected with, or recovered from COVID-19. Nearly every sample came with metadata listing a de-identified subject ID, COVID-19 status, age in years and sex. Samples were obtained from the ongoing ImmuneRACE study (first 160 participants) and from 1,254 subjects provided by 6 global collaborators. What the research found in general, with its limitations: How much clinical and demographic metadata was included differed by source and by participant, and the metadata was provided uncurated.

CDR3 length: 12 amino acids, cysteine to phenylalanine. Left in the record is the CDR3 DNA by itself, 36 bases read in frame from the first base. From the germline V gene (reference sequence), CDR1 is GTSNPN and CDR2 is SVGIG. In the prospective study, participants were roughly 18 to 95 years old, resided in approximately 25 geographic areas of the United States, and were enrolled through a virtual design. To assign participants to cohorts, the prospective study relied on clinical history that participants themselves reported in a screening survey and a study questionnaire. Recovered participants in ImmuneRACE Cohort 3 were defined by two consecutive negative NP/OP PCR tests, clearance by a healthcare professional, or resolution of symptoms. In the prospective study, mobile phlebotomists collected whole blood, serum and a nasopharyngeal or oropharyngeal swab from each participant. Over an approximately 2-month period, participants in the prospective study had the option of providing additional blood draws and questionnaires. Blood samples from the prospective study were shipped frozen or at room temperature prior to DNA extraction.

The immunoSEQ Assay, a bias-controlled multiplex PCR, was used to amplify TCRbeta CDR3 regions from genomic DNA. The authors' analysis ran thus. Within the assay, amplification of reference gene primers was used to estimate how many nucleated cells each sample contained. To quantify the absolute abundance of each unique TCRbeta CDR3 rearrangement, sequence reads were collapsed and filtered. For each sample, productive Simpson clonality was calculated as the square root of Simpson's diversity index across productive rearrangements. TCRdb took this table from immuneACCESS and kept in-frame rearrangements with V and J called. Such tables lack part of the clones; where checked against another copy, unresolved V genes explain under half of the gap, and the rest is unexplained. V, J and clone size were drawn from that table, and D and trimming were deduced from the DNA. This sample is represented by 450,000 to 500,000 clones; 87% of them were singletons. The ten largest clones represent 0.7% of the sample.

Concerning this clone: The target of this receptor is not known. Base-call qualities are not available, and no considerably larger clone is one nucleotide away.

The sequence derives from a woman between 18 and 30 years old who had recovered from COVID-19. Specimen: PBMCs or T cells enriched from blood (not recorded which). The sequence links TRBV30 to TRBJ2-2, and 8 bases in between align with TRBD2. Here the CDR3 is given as CAGGGFTGELFF. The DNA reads TGTGCTGGCGGGGGGTTCACCGGGGAGCTGTTTTTT.